The clone carrying this TCR beta chain occurred a few times. Its antigen is unidentified. The CDR3 is 15 residues long. From germline, CDR1 is SGHRS and CDR2 YFSETQ. The V and J ends lost 5 bases and 9 bases respectively, with 21 bases between them. Construction of the TCRbeta library involved unique molecular identifiers. TCRdb used MiXCR to reprocess the PCR reads, holding one entry per CDR3 protein. In the table there are 800,000 to 1,000,000 distinct CDR3 sequences, around 30% of which are singletons. These data belong to a study of T-cell reconstitution after alpha-beta-depleted transplantation in children. Study findings and constraints: T-cell numbers and diversity one year post-transplant derived largely from freshly generated T cells. About two months after transplant, alpha-beta T cells reportedly came from several hundred expanded graft clones. Several patients had high TCRbeta diversity at day 60; it came from surviving recipient T cells and thymic progenitors.

The chain combines TRBV5-1 with TRBJ2-1; a possible D gene is TRBD2 (6 bases). Specimen: PBMCs, mostly from graft donor cells, collected 360 days after TCRalphabeta/CD19-depleted stem cell transplant. This sequence was found in a boy in the first two years of life who had a stem cell transplant for SCID, so the T cells may come from the graft donor. This CDR3 is CASSPPPSERTEQFF. CDR3 nucleotides: TGCGCCAGCAGTCCCCCTCCTAGCGAGCGGACTGAGCAGTTCTTC. Combining the CDR3 with reference TRBV5-1 and TRBJ2-1 gives the whole variable domain KAGVTQTPRYLIKTRGQQVTLSCSPISGHRSVSWYQQTPGQGLQFLFEYFSETQRNKGNFPGRFSGRQFSNSRSEMNVSTLELGDSALYLCASSPPPSERTEQFFGPGTRLTVL.